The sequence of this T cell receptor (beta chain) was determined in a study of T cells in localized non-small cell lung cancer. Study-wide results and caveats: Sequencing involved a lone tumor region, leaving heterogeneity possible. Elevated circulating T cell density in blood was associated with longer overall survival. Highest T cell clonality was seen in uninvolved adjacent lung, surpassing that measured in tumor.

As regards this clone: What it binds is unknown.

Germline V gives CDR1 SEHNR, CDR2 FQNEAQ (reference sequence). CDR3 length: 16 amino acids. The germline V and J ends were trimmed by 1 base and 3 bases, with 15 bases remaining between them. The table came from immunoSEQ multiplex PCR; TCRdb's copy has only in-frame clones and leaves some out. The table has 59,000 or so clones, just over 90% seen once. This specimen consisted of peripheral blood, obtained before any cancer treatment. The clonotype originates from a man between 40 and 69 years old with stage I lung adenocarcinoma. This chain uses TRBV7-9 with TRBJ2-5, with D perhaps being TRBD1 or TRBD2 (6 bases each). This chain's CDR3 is CASSLVGGSRKETQYF. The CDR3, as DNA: TGTGCCAGCAGCTTAGTAGGGGGGAGCAGAAAAGAGACCCAGTACTTC.